Listed here are 14 T cell receptor beta chains from one sample, sequenced in a study of blood T cells in healthy people across ages. Using a J-beta primer mix together with a sample-barcoded 5' primer, a second PCR was run for about 6 to 12 cycles. TCRdb used MiXCR to reprocess the 5' RACE reads, holding one entry per CDR3 protein. The data hold about 670,000 distinct CDR3 sequences, with more than 45% observed a single time. Sequenced: blood. These receptors all stem from a woman aged 80 or over in good health.

In this sample, this clonotype turned up many times. The chain uses TRBV12-3 or TRBV12-4 and TRBJ2-1; no firm D call. Trimming shortened V by 3 bases and J by 2 bases, and 8 bases separated the two germline ends. The CDR3 has 14 residues. The CDR3: CASSLRTAYNEQFF. The CDR3 DNA reads TGTGCCAGCAGTTTGAGGACGGCCTACAATGAGCAGTTCTTC.

This clonotype has at least ten counts. This chain uses TRBV13 with TRBJ2-7; D is unclear. The CDR3 covers 11 residues. Germline V gives CDR1 PRHDT, CDR2 FYEKMQ (reference sequence). V lost 2 bases and J lost 5, with 4 bases in between. The CDR3 DNA reads TGTGCCAGCAGCTTAAAGGACGAGCAGTACTTC. Translation: CASSLKDEQYF.

This clonotype was seen a few times. V gene TRBV11-2 combines with J gene TRBJ1-1; 7 nucleotides agree with TRBD1. From germline, CDR1 is SGHAT and CDR2 FQNNGV. Trimming at V came to 2 bases and at J to 10 bases, leaving 10 bases not matched to a gene. The CDR3 totals 14 residues. CDR3 DNA: TGTGCCAGCAGCTTACCTGGAGGGGGACAGACAGCTTTCTTT. Translating it yields CASSLPGGGQTAFF.

The chain joins TRBV6-5 to TRBJ2-4; 9 bases are shared with TRBD1. Per the germline V gene, CDR1 is MNHEY and CDR2 is SVGAGI. The CDR3 is 14 amino acids. V was pared by 4 bases and J by 6 bases, with 4 bases of the junction left unmatched. In nucleotides, the CDR3 is TGTGCCAGCAGTTCCCGGGACAGGGTAAACATTCAGTACTTC. Translation: CASSSRDRVNIQYF.

The chain joins TRBV25-1 to TRBJ2-1, with unresolved D. CDR3 length: 11 amino acids. The ends were cut back, 4 bases at V and 13 bases at J, with 11 bases in the middle. Germline V lookup: CDR1 MGHDK, CDR2 SYGVNS. CDR3 region: CASSGGGIQFF. In DNA form, the CDR3 reads TGTGCCAGCAGTGGAGGCGGCATTCAGTTCTTC.

This clonotype appeared many times. The chain employs TRBV6-6 and TRBJ2-1; D perhaps matches TRBD2 (6 bases). V lost 2 bases and J lost 6, with 14 bases in between. This CDR3 is 15 amino acids long. Germline V lookup: CDR1 MNHNY, CDR2 SVGAGI (reference sequence). The CDR3 protein is CASSYGGGIRNEQFF. Here the CDR3 DNA reads TGTGCCAGCAGTTACGGTGGGGGGATCCGCAATGAGCAGTTCTTC.

This clonotype was recorded at least ten times. The chain is built from TRBV7-9 and TRBJ2-7; D possibly matches TRBD1 or TRBD2 (5 bases each). V gave up 6 bases and J gave up 3 bases, with 12 bases separating them. Germline CDR1 reads SEHNR; CDR2 reads FQNEAQ (reference sequence). The CDR3 has 13 amino acids. CDR3 DNA sequence: TGTGCCAGCAGGGGGGAGAATGACTACGAGCAGTACTTC. Encoded protein: CASRGENDYEQYF.

The genes are TRBV21-1 and TRBJ1-5; the listed D gene, TRBD1, was not tested against the DNA. TRBV21-1 is tagged as a pseudogene. This CDR3 has 15 residues. CDR3 loop: CASSKAPTDNQPQHF. The DNA for the CDR3 is TGTGCCAGCAGCAAAGCGCCGACAGATAATCAGCCCCAGCATTTT.

The chain combines TRBV6-6 with TRBJ2-1; 10 positions match TRBD2. Germline V gives CDR1 MNHNY, CDR2 SVGAGI (reference sequence). This CDR3 comprises 16 residues. Losses at the gene ends were 0 bases for V and 13 bases for J; bases not matched to a gene: 12. The CDR3 DNA sequence: TGTGCCAGCAGTTACTCGCCTAGCGGGAGCTCTCAGACCCAGTTCTTC. The encoded protein is CASSYSPSGSSQTQFF.

This clonotype was seen just once. The chain employs TRBV30 and TRBJ2-2; D may be TRBD2 (5 bases). This CDR3 region has 13 residues. The V end lost 3 bases, the J end lost 4 bases, and 9 bases lay between the germline ends. CDR1 and CDR2 (germline): GTSNPN, SVGIG (reference sequence). DNA for the CDR3: TGTGCCTGGAGACCAGGAGGCACCGGGGAGCTGTTTTTT. Amino acids: CAWRPGGTGELFF.

The chain couples TRBV10-3 to TRBJ2-2, with no clear D. V dropped 8 bases and J dropped 4 bases, with 8 bases sitting between them. The CDR3 is 12 amino acids. The germline V gene has CDR1 ENHRY and CDR2 SYGVKD. The CDR3 coding sequence is TGTGCCATCGCAGGCCGCACCGGGGAGCTGTTTTTT. This translates into CAIAGRTGELFF.

This clonotype was observed a few times. The rearrangement joins TRBV5-1 to TRBJ2-1, with 8 bases that match TRBD2. CDR1 and CDR2 from the germline V gene are SGHRS and YFSETQ. V was clipped by 4 bases and J by 6 bases; unmatched bases: 6. The CDR3 is made up of 14 amino acids. DNA of the CDR3: TGCGCCAGCAGCCGGGAGGGAACGCTCAATGAGCAGTTCTTC. Encoded protein: CASSREGTLNEQFF.

With regard to this clonotype: A much larger clone differs by one base, so this may be a read error. The chain employs TRBV7-9 and TRBJ1-1; TRBD1 is a possible D gene (6 bases). V lost 10 bases and J 10 bases, leaving 22 bases between the germline ends. There are 13 residues in the CDR3. CDR1 and CDR2 (germline): SEHNR, FQNEAQ (reference sequence). The CDR3 spells CATRGAAGQPAFF. CDR3 in DNA: TGTGCCACCAGGGGTGCGGCAGGCCAGCCAGCTTTCTTT.

The table lists this clonotype with a few counts. The chain is built from TRBV12-3 or TRBV12-4 and TRBJ2-2; D gene unclear. The CDR3 runs to 17 residues. The ends were cut back, 3 bases at V and 0 bases at J, with 14 bases in the middle. The CDR3 coding sequence is TGTGCCAGCAGTTTCTCGCGCGGCGGAACGAACACCGGGGAGCTGTTTTTT. Its protein is CASSFSRGGTNTGELFF.